Presented here are 12 T cell receptor beta chains from one specimen sequenced in a study of naive and memory T cell subsets. Both TRBC1 and TRBC2 were covered by a beta constant-region primer of two equimolar oligonucleotides. Ligated cDNA was amplified by four rounds of PCR with nested alpha and beta constant-region primers and SP2. Using its own MiXCR run on the UMI-ligation and nested PCR reads, TCRdb lists one record per CDR3 protein. The sample records roughly 150,000 distinct CDR3 sequences, approximately 24% being singletons. Study findings and constraints: A few larger clonotypes appeared in naive repertoires, especially CD8, possibly memory cells re-expressing CD45RA.

Their recognized antigens are unknown. The material sequenced was naive CD4+ T cells from blood. The receptors come from a human donor in good health.

This clonotype showed up many times. The chain employs TRBV5-4 and TRBJ2-1; D gene uncertain. Trimming took 0 bases from V and 0 from J, leaving 4 bases between them. The CDR3 has 14 residues. Per germline, CDR1 SGHNT and CDR2 YYREEE (reference sequence). CDR3 sequence: CASSLGLSYNEQFF. The CDR3, as DNA: TGTGCCAGCAGCTTGGGGCTCTCCTACAATGAGCAGTTCTTC. Variable domain in full (rest from reference TRBV5-4 and TRBJ2-1): ETGVTQSPTHLIKTRGQQVTLRCSSQSGHNTVSWYQQALGQGPQFIFQYYREEENGRGNFPPRFSGLQFPNYSSELNVNALELDDSALYLCASSLGLSYNEQFFGPGTRLTVL.

The chain carries TRBV15 and TRBJ2-6; D is ambiguous. The CDR3 runs to 15 residues. Germline CDR1 and CDR2: LNHNV and YYDKDF (reference sequence). The V and J ends lost 1 base and 0 bases respectively, with 4 bases between them. In DNA, the CDR3 is TGTGCCACCAGCAGAGGGCTCTCTGGGGCCAACGTCCTGACTTTC. Its protein product is CATSRGLSGANVLTF.

The chain recombines TRBV30 with TRBJ2-1, with D maybe TRBD1 (6 bases). From germline, CDR1 is GTSNPN and CDR2 SVGIG (reference sequence). The V end lost 5 bases, the J end lost 10 bases, and 15 bases lay between the germline ends. The CDR3 covers 12 residues. CDR3 amino acids: CAWLAGVREQFF. CDR3 nucleotides: TGTGCCTGGCTAGCAGGGGTTCGGGAGCAGTTCTTC. Based on the CDR3 plus reference TRBV30 and TRBJ2-1, the full variable domain is SQTIHQWPATLVQPVGSPLSLECTVEGTSNPNLYWYRQAAGRGLQLLFYSVGIGQISSEVPQNLSASRPQDRQFILSSKKLLLSDSGFYLCAWLAGVREQFFGPGTRLTVL.

This clonotype was picked up many times. V gene TRBV6-1 combines with J gene TRBJ2-7; tentatively, D is TRBD1 or TRBD2 (5 bases each). V was shortened by 6 bases and J by 2 bases, with 11 bases between the two germline ends. The germline V gene has CDR1 MNHNS and CDR2 SASEGT. The CDR3 is made up of 13 amino acids. CDR3 residues: CASSGTWAYEQYF. The CDR3 coding sequence is TGTGCCAGCAGCGGGACGTGGGCCTACGAGCAGTACTTC.

This chain connects TRBV2 to TRBJ1-4; D gene ambiguous. The CDR3 covers 14 residues. Germline-derived CDR1 and CDR2 are SNHLY and FYNNEI. V lost 6 bases, J lost 0 bases, and 8 bases lay in between. The DNA of the CDR3 is TGTGCCAGCAGCTACATTGCAACTAATGAAAAACTGTTTTTT. Protein sequence: CASSYIATNEKLFF.

V and J are TRBV5-1 and TRBJ2-1; possibly TRBD2 for D (5 bases). This CDR3 comprises 17 residues. V was pared by 4 bases and J by 1 base, with 18 bases between. Germline V gives CDR1 SGHRS, CDR2 YFSETQ. CDR3 sequence: CASSLGLVTLSYNEQFF. As DNA, the CDR3 is TGCGCCAGCAGCCTCGGACTGGTGACGTTGTCCTACAATGAGCAGTTCTTC.

This clonotype has a handful of counts. The J gene is TRBJ1-1, the V gene TRBV3-1, with D unclear. There are 16 residues in the CDR3. Trimming removed 0 bases from V and 3 bases from J, with 14 bases in between. Germline CDR1 LGHDT, CDR2 YNNKEL (reference sequence). The CDR3 here is CASSQDQAPRDTEAFF. DNA of the CDR3: TGTGCCAGCAGCCAAGATCAGGCCCCGAGGGACACTGAAGCTTTCTTT.

There are a few counts of this clonotype. The CDR3 coding sequence is TGTGCCAGCAGTTATAATACGCGGTACAATGAGCAGTTCTTC. This encodes CASSYNTRYNEQFF. The genes are TRBV6-2 or TRBV6-3 and TRBJ2-1; D gene uncertain. The germline V gene has CDR1 MNHEY and CDR2 SVGEGT. V gave up 3 bases and J gave up 4 bases, with 10 bases separating them. The CDR3 totals 14 residues.

The chain recombines TRBV6-5 with TRBJ1-6, with 10 nucleotides matching TRBD1. Trimming at V came to 4 bases and at J to 8 bases, leaving 5 bases not matched to a gene. CDR3 length: 15 amino acids. The V gene's germline CDR1 is MNHEY and CDR2 SVGAGI. The CDR3 is CASSWTGGTDSPLHF. In nucleotides, the CDR3 is TGTGCCAGCAGTTGGACAGGGGGGACGGATTCACCCCTCCACTTT.

This clonotype was seen a single time. The V and J genes are TRBV28 and TRBJ2-3, with D perhaps matching TRBD1 (6 bases). Trimming left V 5 bases short and J 0 bases short, with 12 bases between. The CDR3 covers 15 residues. In germline, CDR1 is MDHEN, CDR2 SYDVKM. The CDR3 loop is CASSTSGQSTDTQYF. The CDR3 DNA reads as TGTGCCAGCAGTACCTCCGGACAGAGCACAGATACGCAGTATTTT. Using reference TRBV28 and TRBJ2-3 for the parts outside the CDR3, the full variable domain is DVKVTQSSRYLVKRTGEKVFLECVQDMDHENMFWYRQDPGLGLRLIYFSYDVKMKEKGDIPEGYSVSREKKERFSLILESASTNQTSMYLCASSTSGQSTDTQYFGPGTRLTVL.

The chain is built from TRBV5-1 and TRBJ1-2; D remains unclear. Trimming shortened V by 4 bases and J by 2 bases, and 9 bases separated the two germline ends. CDR1 is SGHRS and CDR2 is YFSETQ in the germline V gene. The CDR3 extends over 13 amino acids. The CDR3 DNA sequence: TGCGCCAGCAGCCTGGCATTAAACTATGGCTACACCTTC. Protein sequence: CASSLALNYGYTF. The full variable domain, with the rest looked up from reference TRBV5-1 and TRBJ1-2, is KAGVTQTPRYLIKTRGQQVTLSCSPISGHRSVSWYQQTPGQGLQFLFEYFSETQRNKGNFPGRFSGRQFSNSRSEMNVSTLELGDSALYLCASSLALNYGYTFGSGTRLTVV.

The V call is TRBV29-1, the J call TRBJ2-7; the D gene is possibly TRBD1 (6 bases). The germline CDR1 and CDR2 sequences are SQVTM and ANQGSEA. The CDR3 runs to 14 residues. V was pared by 6 bases and J by 7 bases, with 22 bases between. The CDR3 here is CSVAQRGGQGEQYF. The CDR3 region has the DNA TGCAGCGTCGCTCAAAGAGGCGGGCAGGGGGAGCAGTACTTC.